The 18 T cell receptor beta chains in this list originate from one sample, sequenced in a study of neurological immune-mediated disorders. Each CDR3 protein gets one entry after TCRdb re-called the 5' RACE reads with MiXCR. Of around 46,000 distinct CDR3 sequences in the sample, about 2% were seen once. Source material: PBMCs. These receptor sequences come from a woman aged 35 to 49 with multiple sclerosis.

This clonotype was seen only a few times. V gene TRBV9 combines with J gene TRBJ2-5; no clear D. Germline V lookup: CDR1 SGDLS, CDR2 YYNGEE. This CDR3 spans 13 amino acids. Trimming cost V 4 bases and J 6 bases, with 13 bases left between them. Here the CDR3 DNA reads TGTGCCAGCAGCACGACGACTGCCCAGACCCAGTACTTC. It encodes CASSTTTAQTQYF.

Many counts were recorded for this clonotype. The CDR3 bases are TGTGCCACCAGCAGAGATCCCTCCTACGAGCAGTACTTC. Protein product: CATSRDPSYEQYF. This chain uses TRBV15 with TRBJ2-7; D gene unclear. This CDR3 comprises 13 residues. V lost 0 bases, J lost 0 bases, and 3 bases lay in between. Germline CDR1 and CDR2: LNHNV and YYDKDF (reference sequence).

This clonotype was seen ten or more times. This chain connects TRBV5-1 to TRBJ1-2; a possible D gene is TRBD1 (5 bases). With 0 bases removed from V and 6 bases from J, the gap between germline ends came to 12 bases. CDR1 is SGHRS, CDR2 YFSETQ, per germline. The CDR3 is 14 residues long. The CDR3 reads CASSLGGDLDGYTF. The CDR3 DNA reads TGCGCCAGCAGCTTGGGCGGGGACCTTGATGGCTACACCTTC.

This clonotype was observed many times. This chain joins TRBV11-2 and TRBJ1-1; a possible D gene is TRBD1 (5 bases). Germline CDR1 SGHAT, CDR2 FQNNGV. The CDR3 extends over 13 amino acids. The V end lost 2 bases, the J end lost 6 bases, and 10 bases lay between the germline ends. The CDR3 bases are TGTGCCAGCAGCTTAAGGCAGGGAGCTGAAGCTTTCTTT. Protein: CASSLRQGAEAFF.

Ten or more counts support this clonotype. The chain combines TRBV20-1 with TRBJ1-4, with 7 bases identical to TRBD1. The V and J ends lost 3 bases and 0 bases, in that order; junction bases with no gene match: 1. From germline, CDR1 is DFQATT and CDR2 SNEGSKA (reference sequence). The CDR3 has 14 amino acids. DNA of the CDR3: TGCAGTGCTAGGGGGACAGCAACTAATGAAAAACTGTTTTTT. Its protein product is CSARGTATNEKLFF.

This clonotype was counted at least ten times. V and J are TRBV4-1 and TRBJ1-2, with D perhaps TRBD1 (6 bases). Per the germline V gene, CDR1 is MGHRA and CDR2 is YSYEKL. CDR3 length: 14 residues. Deletions cut 5 bases from V and 8 bases from J, with 18 bases between. The CDR3 here is CASSSTGPGDGYTF. The CDR3 DNA reads TGCGCCAGCAGCTCGACAGGCCCGGGGGACGGCTACACCTTC.

This clonotype occurred many times. The V call is TRBV12-3 or TRBV12-4, the J call TRBJ1-2, with unresolved D. The CDR3 covers 10 residues. Trimming cost V 8 bases and J 3 bases, with 4 bases left between them. The CDR3 region is CASGDYGYTF. The CDR3, as DNA: TGTGCCAGCGGGGACTATGGCTACACCTTC.

This clonotype was observed many times. For the CDR3, the DNA is TGTGCCATCAGCCTGGGACAGGGGTACGAGCAGTACTTC. Translating it yields CAISLGQGYEQYF. The chain joins TRBV10-3 to TRBJ2-7; 10 positions agree with TRBD1. CDR1 is ENHRY and CDR2 is SYGVKD in the germline V gene. The CDR3 is 13 amino acids. V trimming: 6 bases; J trimming: 4 bases; junction bases outside the gene matches: 3.

This clonotype showed up many times. J is TRBJ1-6 and V is TRBV5-1; 9 bases match TRBD1. From germline, CDR1 is SGHRS and CDR2 YFSETQ. The V segment lost 4 bases and the J segment 5 bases; nucleotides outside the gene matches: 13. The CDR3 length is 18 residues. The CDR3 protein is CASSIPTGGYYDNSPLHF. Here the CDR3 DNA reads TGCGCCAGCAGCATTCCGACAGGGGGGTACTACGATAATTCACCCCTCCACTTT.

This clonotype was seen at least ten times. The chain employs TRBV7-6 and TRBJ1-1; D is ambiguous. Trimming removed 3 bases from V and 3 bases from J, with 11 bases in between. Germline values: CDR1 SGHVS, CDR2 FNYEAQ. This CDR3 spans 14 amino acids. The CDR3 loop is CASSFEVHYTEAFF. The CDR3 nucleotides read TGTGCCAGCAGCTTCGAGGTTCATTACACTGAAGCTTTCTTT.

This clonotype was observed at least ten times. V and J are TRBV10-3 and TRBJ2-6; 11 nucleotides agree with TRBD2. CDR1 is ENHRY and CDR2 is SYGVKD in the germline V gene. The V and J ends lost 7 bases and 3 bases, in that order; junction bases with no gene match: 8. The CDR3 is 17 amino acids. The DNA for the CDR3 is TGTGCCATCAATACCGGGACTAGCGGTCGTGGGGCCAACGTCCTGACTTTC. Its protein is CAINTGTSGRGANVLTF.

This clonotype was found many times. This chain joins TRBV29-1 and TRBJ2-3, with TRBD1 as a possible D gene (5 bases). This CDR3 has 13 amino acids. Looked up from germline, CDR1 is SQVTM and CDR2 is ANQGSEA. Trimming stripped 6 bases from V and 4 bases from J, with 14 bases between. CDR3 loop: CSVGRGDSDTQYF. The DNA for the CDR3 is TGCAGCGTAGGAAGGGGCGATTCAGATACGCAGTATTTT.

This clonotype has a count of ten or more. This chain joins TRBV7-9 and TRBJ1-1; D gene ambiguous. Germline values: CDR1 SEHNR, CDR2 FQNEAQ (reference sequence). Trimming took 2 bases from V and 1 from J, leaving 14 bases between them. The CDR3 extends over 16 amino acids. The CDR3 protein is CASSLLDPAPNTEAFF. DNA of the CDR3: TGTGCCAGCAGCTTATTGGACCCCGCCCCGAACACTGAAGCTTTCTTT.

There are many counts of this clonotype. The chain uses TRBV15 and TRBJ2-2; the D is unclear. In germline, CDR1 is LNHNV, CDR2 YYDKDF (reference sequence). V was clipped by 2 bases and J by 7 bases, with 11 bases between them. The CDR3 totals 14 residues. The CDR3 nucleotides read TGTGCCACCAGCAGATCCCTGGGGTTCGGGGAGCTGTTTTTT. This codes for CATSRSLGFGELFF.

This clonotype appeared many times. This CDR3 reads CASSFVQGNTQYF. The CDR3 DNA is TGTGCCAGCAGCTTTGTACAGGGGAATACGCAGTATTTT. The chain is built from TRBV7-8 and TRBJ2-3, with 7 nucleotides matching TRBD1. The CDR3 is made up of 13 amino acids. Germline loops: CDR1 SGHVS, CDR2 FQNEAQ. V shed 3 bases, J shed 7 bases, and the junction held 4 bases outside the gene matches. Filled out from reference TRBV7-8 and TRBJ2-3, the complete variable domain reads GAGVSQSPRYKVAKRGQDVALRCDPISGHVSLFWYQQALGQGPEFLTYFQNEAQLDKSGLPSDRFFAERPEGSVSTLKIQRTQQEDSAVYLCASSFVQGNTQYFGPGTRLTVL.

This clonotype was detected a few times. With a much larger clone just one base away, this may be a read error. Here the CDR3 omits its conserved ending phenylalanine or tryptophan, so a read error is the likely source. As DNA, the CDR3 is TGCAGTGCTGGGGGGCTTAGCAAAAACATTCAGTACTGC. This sequence encodes CSAGGLSKNIQYC. This chain joins TRBV20-1 and TRBJ2-4; D may correspond to TRBD1 or TRBD2 (6 bases each). With 5 bases removed from V and 3 bases from J, the gap between germline ends came to 11 bases. The CDR3 runs to 13 residues. Germline V gene sequence: CDR1 DFQATT, CDR2 SNEGSKA (reference sequence).

At least ten counts were recorded for this clonotype. V gene TRBV5-1 combines with J gene TRBJ2-3; possible D gene TRBD2, 6 bases. Per germline, CDR1 SGHRS and CDR2 YFSETQ. The V gene lost 0 bases and the J gene lost 5 bases, with 13 bases spanning the gap. CDR3 length: 15 amino acids. In DNA form, the CDR3 reads TGCGCCAGCAGCTTGGAGGCTAGGGGAGGAGATACGCAGTATTTT. The encoded protein is CASSLEARGGDTQYF. Full variable domain (outside the CDR3, taken from reference TRBV5-1 and TRBJ2-3): KAGVTQTPRYLIKTRGQQVTLSCSPISGHRSVSWYQQTPGQGLQFLFEYFSETQRNKGNFPGRFSGRQFSNSRSEMNVSTLELGDSALYLCASSLEARGGDTQYFGPGTRLTVL.

The table lists this clonotype with a few counts. The rearrangement links TRBV20-1 to TRBJ1-3, with 9 bases identical to TRBD1. The CDR3 loop spans 14 amino acids. Germline V gene data show CDR1 as DFQATT and CDR2 as SNEGSKA (reference sequence). The V gene end was trimmed by 5 bases and the J gene end by 12 bases; junction bases not matched to a gene: 14. The CDR3: CSAQDRGLGKNIYF. The CDR3 coding sequence is TGCAGTGCTCAGGACAGGGGTTTGGGAAAAAACATATATTTT.